Described below is a single TCR beta chain sequence and its context. Germline loops: CDR1 MNHEY, CDR2 SVGEGT. The CDR3 extends over 14 amino acids. The V end was cut by 7 bases, the J end by 2 bases, with 14 bases between. This sample stems from a study of blood T cell repertoires in COVID-19. In the study overall: Acute and convalescent COVID-19 samples came from the United States, Italy and Spain. In each case, the material was cDNA or gDNA derived from T cells, B-cell-depleted T cells, or PBMCs.

Some clones are missing from TCRdb's copy, which holds only in-frame ones; the method was immunoSEQ multiplex PCR. The repertoire consists of tens of thousands of clones, with 83% occurring once and the leading ten covering roughly 10%. The V call is TRBV6-2 or TRBV6-3, the J call TRBJ2-5, with D maybe TRBD2 (6 bases). The sequencing sample was made of peripheral blood. The sequence was obtained from a man aged 45-60 years with COVID-19, enrolled during active disease. The CDR3 here is CASNPRDFQETQYF. The CDR3 DNA reads TGTGCCAGCAACCCTAGGGACTTTCAAGAGACCCAGTACTTC.